This T cell receptor beta chain is from a study of liver allograft versus peripheral blood T cells. Study-wide background: Intrahepatic T cell receptor repertoires from transplanted livers were compared against repertoires in recipients' peripheral blood. Study-level results: Reportedly, the T cell receptor repertoires present inside liver allografts differed from those in peripheral blood.

This clonotype is judged medium-sized. Its antigen is not known. MiXCR was run by TCRdb on the reads, yielding one entry per CDR3 protein. Of about 5,600 distinct CDR3 sequences in the sample, 11% to 15% are singletons; the top ten hold around 3%. Germline V gene data show CDR1 as SQVTM and CDR2 as ANQGSEA. Trimming cost V 7 bases and J 4 bases, with 8 bases left between them. This CDR3 contains 12 residues. This sequence joins TRBV29-1 and TRBJ2-6; D is ambiguous. The TCR comes from a human patient who had a liver transplant. Some T cells may be supplied by the graft donor. DNA for the CDR3: TGCAGCGCCGTAATCGGGGCCAACGTCCTGACTTTC. Protein: CSAVIGANVLTF.